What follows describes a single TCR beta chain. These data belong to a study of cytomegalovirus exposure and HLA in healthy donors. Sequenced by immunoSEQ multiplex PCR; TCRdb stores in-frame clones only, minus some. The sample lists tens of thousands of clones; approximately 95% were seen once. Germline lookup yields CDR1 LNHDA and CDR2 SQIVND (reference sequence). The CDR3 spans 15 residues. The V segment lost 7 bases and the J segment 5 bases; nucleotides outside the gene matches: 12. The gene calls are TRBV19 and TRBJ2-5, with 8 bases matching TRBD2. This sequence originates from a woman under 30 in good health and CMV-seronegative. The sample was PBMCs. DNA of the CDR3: TGTGCCAGTAAAGGCCTCCGGGGGGGCGCTGAGACCCAGTACTTC. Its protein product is CASKGLRGGAETQYF.